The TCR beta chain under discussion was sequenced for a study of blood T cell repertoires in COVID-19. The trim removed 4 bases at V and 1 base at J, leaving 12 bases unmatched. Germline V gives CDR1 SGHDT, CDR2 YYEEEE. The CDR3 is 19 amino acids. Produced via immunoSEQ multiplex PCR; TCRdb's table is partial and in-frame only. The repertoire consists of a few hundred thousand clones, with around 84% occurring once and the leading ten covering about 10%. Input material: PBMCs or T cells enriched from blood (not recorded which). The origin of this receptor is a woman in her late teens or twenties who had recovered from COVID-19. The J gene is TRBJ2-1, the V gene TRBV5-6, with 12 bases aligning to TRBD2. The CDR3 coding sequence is TGTGCCAGCAGCCTGAGGGCTAGCGGGAGGGCCGGGTCCTACAATGAGCAGTTCTTC. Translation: CASSLRASGRAGSYNEQFF. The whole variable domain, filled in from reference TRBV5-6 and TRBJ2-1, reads DAGVTQSPTHLIKTRGQQVTLRCSPKSGHDTVSWYQQALGQGPQFIFQYYEEEERQRGNFPDRFSGHQFPNYSSELNVNALLLGDSALYLCASSLRASGRAGSYNEQFFGPGTRLTVL.